Listed below are T cell receptor beta chains from one sample, sequenced in a study of blood T cell repertoires in COVID-19. Repertoires were generated with immunoSEQ multiplex PCR, while TCRdb's copy carries only in-frame clones and drops some. The repertoire holds 150,000 to 200,000 clones, roughly nine tenths seen once, with 15% to 20% in the top ten. Sequencing input: peripheral blood. Every receptor here comes from a man aged 55 to 69 with active or convalescent COVID-19. CDR3s include the opening cysteine and the closing phenylalanine or tryptophan. The D gene is left open where the match is weak. Clone sizes are given selectively: once, few, many, or a class where the clone is expanded.

j_call,d_call,clone_size,v_call,cdr3_nt,cdr3_aa
TRBJ2-3,TRBD1,.,TRBV7-6,TGTGCCAGCAGCTTATCCCGGGACAGGGTAATAGGGACGCAGTATTTT,CASSLSRDRVIGTQYF
TRBJ1-1,TRBD1,.,TRBV10-3,TGTGCCATCAGACAAGGACAGGGAACCACTGAAGCTTTCTTT,CAIRQGQGTTEAFF
TRBJ1-1,.,.,TRBV19,TGTGCCAGTAGTATAGGTAACAGGATACTGAACACTGAAGCTTTCTTT,CASSIGNRILNTEAFF
TRBJ1-1,.,.,TRBV19,TGTGCCAGTATTATACGACGGGGCGGGGAGAACACTGAAGCTTTCTTT,CASIIRRGGENTEAFF
TRBJ1-6,.,.,TRBV18,TGTGCCAGCTCACCCAACAGGTCTATTTCACCCCTCCACTTT,CASSPNRSISPLHF
TRBJ1-5,.,.,TRBV19,TGTGCCAGTAGTATAGTGGGCACAGGGCTCCCTTTCAGCAATCAGCCCCAGCATTTT,CASSIVGTGLPFSNQPQHF
TRBJ1-1,TRBD1,.,TRBV5-4,TGTGCCAGCAGCCCCGGACAGGGGACCCCCCCAGGAACTGAAGCTTTCTTT,CASSPGQGTPPGTEAFF
TRBJ1-2,.,.,TRBV28,TGTGCCAGCAGTTTATGGGGGAGGGGGGAGGTTGGCTACACCTTC,CASSLWGRGEVGYTF
TRBJ2-7,TRBD2,once,TRBV10-3,TGTGCCATCACCCCGGGACTAGCGGGAGTCCACGAGCAGTACTTC,CAITPGLAGVHEQYF
TRBJ2-3,TRBD2,.,TRBV5-6,TGTGCCAGCAGCCATGGACTAGCGGGAGCGGTTCTAGGCACAGATACGCAGTATTTT,CASSHGLAGAVLGTDTQYF
TRBJ2-2,TRBD2,once,TRBV6-4,TGTGCCAGCAGTGACTCGATTTTCCCGGGACTAGCGGGAGTTAGGACCGGGGAGCTGTTTTTT,CASSDSIFPGLAGVRTGELFF
TRBJ1-2,.,.,TRBV7-9,TGTGCCAGCACCTGGGGGGGGAACTATGGCTACACCTTC,CASTWGGNYGYTF
TRBJ2-5,TRBD2,once,TRBV2,TGTGCCAGCAGTGAAAGTTTAGCGGGGGAAGAGACCCAGTACTTC,CASSESLAGEETQYF
TRBJ2-7,TRBD2,.,TRBV18,TGTGCCAGCTCACCACAGGGGACTAGCGGGATCCCCCATATGTCCTACGAGCAGTACTTC,CASSPQGTSGIPHMSYEQYF
TRBJ1-2,.,.,TRBV7-9,TGTGCCAGCAGCTTACTCTCAGAGGGTGGCTACACCTTC,CASSLLSEGGYTF
TRBJ1-1,TRBD1,.,TRBV9,TGTGCCAGCAGCGTCGGGGGACAGTGGAACACTGAAGCTTTCTTT,CASSVGGQWNTEAFF
TRBJ2-1,.,.,TRBV5-4,TGTGCCAGCAGCAACAGGGACCTCAGCTCCTACAATGAGCAGTTCTTC,CASSNRDLSSYNEQFF
TRBJ2-1,TRBD1,.,TRBV5-6,TGTGCCAGCAGCTCACTGACTAACCGCAGGGGGAGCTCCTACAATGAGCAGTTCTTC,CASSSLTNRRGSSYNEQFF
TRBJ2-2,TRBD1,.,TRBV19,TGTGCCAGTAGCGATACCGGGACAGGGCTAGACGGGGAGCTGTTTTTT,CASSDTGTGLDGELFF
TRBJ2-4,.,.,TRBV19,TGTGCCAGTAGTATAGCGGGGGACAGGGTGGCGGGAGGGGACAAAAACATTCAGTACTTC,CASSIAGDRVAGGDKNIQYF
TRBJ2-7,TRBD2,.,TRBV6-5,TGTGCCAGCAGTTACTTAAGCGGGAGTCGGGAGCAGTACTTC,CASSYLSGSREQYF
TRBJ1-3,.,.,TRBV7-5,TGTGTCAGAACCGCGGGCGGGGGTTACCTCATCCAGTACACCATATATTTT,CVRTAGGGYLIQYTIYF
TRBJ1-1,.,.,TRBV6-5,TGTGCCAGCACCCACTGGATAGGCGGTAACACTGAAGCTTTCTTT,CASTHWIGGNTEAFF
TRBJ2-3,.,.,TRBV7-5,TGTGTCAGAAGCTCAGGGCGGGATGCAGATACGCAGTATTTT,CVRSSGRDADTQYF
TRBJ1-5,.,.,TRBV5-5,TGTGCCAGCAGCTTCACCGGGATCAATCAGCCCCAGCATTTT,CASSFTGINQPQHF
TRBJ2-7,.,few,TRBV30,TGTGCCTGGAGTCACATCAGCTCCTACGAGCAGTACTTC,CAWSHISSYEQYF
TRBJ1-6,TRBD1,.,TRBV6-5,TGTGCCAGCAGTTACTGGGGACAGGGAGGTTCACCCCTCCACTTT,CASSYWGQGGSPLHF
TRBJ2-4,TRBD1,.,TRBV5-1,TGCGCCAGCAGCTGGCAGGGGGAACTAGCCAAAAACATTCAGTACTTC,CASSWQGELAKNIQYF
TRBJ1-6,.,.,TRBV10-2,TGCGCCAGCAGTGAGGCAGGATATAATTCACCCCTCCACTTT,CASSEAGYNSPLHF
TRBJ1-2,TRBD1,.,TRBV19,TGTGCCAGTAAACAGAGGACAGGATACAGCTACACCTTC,CASKQRTGYSYTF
TRBJ2-1,.,.,TRBV5-1,TGCGCCAGCAGCTTGGCCCGGGGGGCTAGTACTCCCTACAATGAGCAGTTCTTC,CASSLARGASTPYNEQFF
TRBJ2-1,TRBD2,.,TRBV28,TGTGCCAGCAGTACACCCACTAGCGGGTTAAGGGATGAGCAGTTCTTC,CASSTPTSGLRDEQFF
TRBJ1-6,.,.,TRBV18,TGTGCCAGCTCACCCGGACAGTCCAACTCCTATAATTCACCCCTCCACTTT,CASSPGQSNSYNSPLHF
TRBJ1-2,.,.,TRBV4-2,TGTGCCAGCAGCCAAGATGAATTTGTAGGACAGACTGGCTCGGGCAGGGGCTACACCTTC,CASSQDEFVGQTGSGRGYTF
TRBJ2-7,.,.,TRBV3-1/TRBV3-2,TGTGCCAGCAGCCAAGTACGTGGGGGGGGGCACGAGCAGTACTTC,CASSQVRGGGHEQYF
TRBJ2-5,TRBD1,.,TRBV5-1,TGCGCCAGCACCTCCGGGACAGGGAAAGAGACCCAGTACTTC,CASTSGTGKETQYF
TRBJ2-7,TRBD1,.,TRBV11-2,TGTGCCAGCAGCTCGACAGGGGTATACTACGAGCAGTACTTC,CASSSTGVYYEQYF
TRBJ2-7,TRBD2,.,TRBV10-3,TGTGCCATCTCCAAACCTAGCGGGAGCTCCTACGAGCAGTACTTC,CAISKPSGSSYEQYF
TRBJ1-1,TRBD1,once,TRBV19,TGTGCCAGTAGCGTGACAGGGATGAACACTGAAGCTTTCTTT,CASSVTGMNTEAFF
TRBJ2-7,TRBD1,.,TRBV18,TGTGCCAGCTCACCGGACAGGTCAGCCTACGAGCAGTACTTC,CASSPDRSAYEQYF
TRBJ2-5,TRBD2,.,TRBV18,TGTGCCAGCCAATTGGCCTTGGGACTACGTTCTGAGACCCAGTACTTC,CASQLALGLRSETQYF
TRBJ1-1,TRBD1,.,TRBV10-3,TGTGCCATCAGTGAGTCAGGACAGGGGAGCACTGAAGCTTTCTTT,CAISESGQGSTEAFF
TRBJ1-1,.,.,TRBV28,TGTGCCAGCATCACCGCGGGGCGAGGAGGCACTGAAGCTTTCTTT,CASITAGRGGTEAFF
TRBJ2-7,TRBD1,.,TRBV27,TGTGCCAGCAGTTTCGCCCGCGCCGATTACCGGGACAGGGTTTACGAGCAGTACTTC,CASSFARADYRDRVYEQYF
TRBJ2-4,.,.,TRBV6-1,TGTGCCAGCAGTGAAGGGGGGCTAGGGTTGTCCAAAAACATTCAGTACTTC,CASSEGGLGLSKNIQYF
TRBJ2-1,TRBD2,.,TRBV14,TGTGCCAGCAGCGACTATAGCGGGTGGGGTGAGCAGTTCTTC,CASSDYSGWGEQFF
TRBJ1-1,TRBD1,.,TRBV7-9,TGTGCCAGCAGCCCCCGGACAGGGAACATGAACACTGAAGCTTTCTTT,CASSPRTGNMNTEAFF
TRBJ2-7,.,.,TRBV10-3,TGTGCCACCCAGGACAGTTACGAGCAGTACTTC,CATQDSYEQYF
TRBJ2-7,TRBD1,.,TRBV20-1,TGCAGTGCGCACAGGGGTTACGAGCAGTACTTC,CSAHRGYEQYF
TRBJ2-6,.,.,TRBV19,TGTGCCAGTAGTAACCCCCAGGGCAACTCTGGGGCCAACGTCCTGACTTTC,CASSNPQGNSGANVLTF
TRBJ2-1,TRBD1,.,TRBV6-1,TGTGCCAGCAGTGAAGGGACAGGCTCCTACAATGAGCAGTTCTTC,CASSEGTGSYNEQFF
TRBJ1-2,.,once,TRBV10-1,TGCGCCAGCAGTGGAGGCAGAGGCTTCTATGGCTACACCTTC,CASSGGRGFYGYTF
TRBJ1-4,TRBD1,.,TRBV2,TGTGCCAGCAGTAAGGACAGGGGAGGTGAAAAACTGTTTTTT,CASSKDRGGEKLFF
TRBJ1-2,.,.,TRBV5-4,TGTGCCAGCAGCCCCGGGGGAAGGAACCCCGCTAACTATGGCTACACCTTC,CASSPGGRNPANYGYTF
TRBJ2-2,.,.,TRBV5-1,TGCGCCAGTTCCGGGACAACGAACACCGGGGAGCTGTTTTTT,CASSGTTNTGELFF